Each of the 25 T cell receptor beta chains below was sequenced from the same sample in a study of blood T cell repertoires in COVID-19. Assay used: immunoSEQ multiplex PCR; TCRdb lists only in-frame clones, some missing. The sample contains approximately 150,000 clones, 84% of which appear only once. What was sequenced was peripheral blood. These receptors all come from an elderly woman with COVID-19, enrolled during active disease.

This chain uses TRBV6-5 with TRBJ2-5; no clear D. The CDR3 is made up of 13 amino acids. The V gene lost 0 bases and the J gene lost 4 bases, with 6 bases spanning the gap. Germline V lookup: CDR1 MNHEY, CDR2 SVGAGI. This chain's CDR3 is CASSYSGRETQYF. CDR3 DNA: TGTGCCAGCAGTTACTCGGGCAGAGAGACCCAGTACTTC.

The V and J genes are TRBV15 and TRBJ2-5; 8 bases are a match to TRBD1. This CDR3 region has 13 residues. V lost 7 bases to trimming and J lost 4 bases; unmatched junction nucleotides: 5. Germline CDR1 and CDR2: LNHNV and YYDKDF (reference sequence). The CDR3 coding sequence is TGTGCCACCACCGGCGGACAGGGAGAGACCCAGTACTTC. This encodes CATTGGQGETQYF. The full variable domain, its missing parts supplied by reference TRBV15 and TRBJ2-5, is DAMVIQNPRYQVTQFGKPVTLSCSQTLNHNVMYWYQQKSSQAPKLLFHYYDKDFNNEADTPDNFQSRRPNTSFCFLDIRSPGLGDTAMYLCATTGGQGETQYFGPGTRLLVL.

The chain recombines TRBV4-1 with TRBJ2-7, with 9 bases that match TRBD1. The length of the CDR3 is 15 residues. Germline values: CDR1 MGHRA, CDR2 YSYEKL. V trimming: 2 bases; J trimming: 11 bases; junction bases outside the gene matches: 13. The CDR3 sequence: CASSQSPGQGFFEYF. The CDR3 nucleotides are TGCGCCAGCAGCCAATCACCGGGACAGGGTTTTTTTGAGTACTTC.

This chain links TRBV6-2 or TRBV6-3 with TRBJ2-3, with 10 bases lining up with TRBD2. The CDR3 totals 11 residues. Unmatched junction bases numbered 1, after V lost 4 bases and J lost 12 bases. Germline assignment: CDR1 MNHEY and CDR2 SVGEGT. The chain's CDR3 is CASSSSGGQYF. Here the CDR3 DNA reads TGTGCCAGCAGTTCTAGCGGGGGTCAGTATTTT.

The chain carries TRBV7-8 and TRBJ2-7; D perhaps matches TRBD1 (6 bases). V lost 5 bases and J 4 bases, leaving 18 bases between the germline ends. CDR3 length: 15 amino acids. The germline V gene has CDR1 SGHVS and CDR2 FQNEAQ. The CDR3 reads CASSPGTPIVYEQYF. In nucleotides, the CDR3 is TGTGCCAGCAGCCCCGGGACACCGATCGTATACGAGCAGTACTTC.

CDR3 coding DNA: TGTGCCACCAGCGACTGGGCGGGGGGGCTAGATACGCAGTATTTT. Its translation is CATSDWAGGLDTQYF. The J gene is TRBJ2-3, the V gene TRBV24-1; 9 bases are shared with TRBD2. The CDR3 is 15 amino acids. V shed 7 bases, J shed 5 bases, and the junction held 9 bases outside the gene matches. Germline assignment: CDR1 KGHDR and CDR2 SFDVKD.

This clone appeared once. The rearrangement uses TRBV19 and TRBJ1-2; 11 bases line up with TRBD1. This CDR3 has 14 amino acids. Looked up from germline, CDR1 is LNHDA and CDR2 is SQIVND (reference sequence). V lost 6 bases and J lost 6; bases outside the gene matches: 6. The CDR3, as DNA: TGTGCCAGTAGGGGGACAGGGGGAAGCGATGGCTACACCTTC. Encoded protein: CASRGTGGSDGYTF.

This rearrangement joins TRBV9 to TRBJ2-2; 14 nucleotides agree with TRBD2. J gave up 4 bases and V 4 bases, and 9 bases lay outside the gene matches. Germline lookup yields CDR1 SGDLS and CDR2 YYNGEE. The CDR3 sequence is 18 residues long. The CDR3: CASSMGLAGESGTGELFF. The CDR3 DNA is TGTGCCAGCAGCATGGGACTAGCGGGAGAATCGGGCACCGGGGAGCTGTTTTTT.

This chain joins TRBV7-8 and TRBJ2-7; D is perhaps TRBD1 (6 bases). The germline V gene has CDR1 SGHVS and CDR2 FQNEAQ. This CDR3 has 16 amino acids. Trimming removed 1 base at V and 1 base at J, with 14 bases between. Here the CDR3 DNA reads TGTGCCAGCAGCTTAGTACAGGGCTGGGATTCCTACGAGCAGTACTTC. Protein sequence: CASSLVQGWDSYEQYF.

CDR3 sequence: CSAGPASGYGYTF. The CDR3 DNA is TGCAGCGCCGGGCCCGCCAGCGGTTATGGCTACACCTTC. This rearrangement joins TRBV29-1 to TRBJ1-2, with D uncertain. Germline V gene sequence: CDR1 SQVTM, CDR2 ANQGSEA. The V end was cut by 7 bases, the J end by 5 bases, with 17 bases between. CDR3 length: 13 amino acids.

The V gene is TRBV19, the J gene TRBJ1-5; 11 nucleotides line up with TRBD1. Trimming at V came to 6 bases and at J to 0 bases, leaving 10 bases not matched to a gene. Germline CDR1 LNHDA, CDR2 SQIVND (reference sequence). The CDR3 sequence is 18 residues long. CDR3 protein: CASSLPDRGPLSNQPQHF. The CDR3 DNA follows: TGTGCCAGTAGCCTACCGGACAGGGGGCCCCTTAGCAATCAGCCCCAGCATTTT.

This chain links TRBV3-1 (or the pseudogene TRBV3-2) with TRBJ2-7, with 9 bases aligning to TRBD2. Per the germline V gene, CDR1 is LGHDT and CDR2 is YNNKEL (reference sequence). J was trimmed by 0 bases and V by 6 bases; bases with no gene match: 6. There are 15 residues in the CDR3. This CDR3 is CASRTAGGNSYEQYF. CDR3 bases: TGTGCCAGCAGAACAGCGGGGGGTAACTCCTACGAGCAGTACTTC.

The chain carries TRBV11-1 and TRBJ2-3, with TRBD2 matching over 7 bases. The junction had 10 bases not matched to a gene; V was cut back by 7 bases and J by 0 bases. Germline lookup yields CDR1 SGHAT and CDR2 FQDESV (reference sequence). The CDR3 sequence is 16 residues long. In nucleotides, the CDR3 is TGTGCCAGCACCAAAAGGCGGGGGACTAGCACAGATACGCAGTATTTT. Its protein product is CASTKRRGTSTDTQYF.

The J gene is TRBJ2-3, the V gene TRBV10-3, with D perhaps TRBD2 (6 bases). The CDR3 loop spans 14 amino acids. The germline gives CDR1 ENHRY, CDR2 SYGVKD. V shed 10 bases and J shed 5 bases, with 19 bases lying between them. The CDR3 DNA is TGTGCCACAACTAGGGAGGACGTAGGAGATACGCAGTATTTT. This sequence encodes CATTREDVGDTQYF.

CDR3 coding DNA: TGTGCCATCAGACAGTTGACAGGGAATGGCTACACCTTC. Translated, it gives CAIRQLTGNGYTF. The genes are TRBV10-3 and TRBJ1-2; 7 bases map to TRBD1. In germline, CDR1 is ENHRY, CDR2 SYGVKD. This CDR3 spans 13 amino acids. Trimming cost V 6 bases and J 6 bases; bases outside gene matches: 7.

The count of this clone is one. The chain recombines TRBV6-1 with TRBJ2-2; TRBD1 agrees at 8 bases. Germline CDR1 reads MNHNS; CDR2 reads SASEGT. With 5 bases clipped from V and 4 bases from J, the junction kept 6 bases outside the gene matches. This CDR3 has 15 residues. The CDR3 coding sequence is TGTGCCAGCAGTCAGACAGGGGCGAGCACCGGGGAGCTGTTTTTT. Protein sequence: CASSQTGASTGELFF.

The chain is built from TRBV18 and TRBJ1-4, with TRBD1 as a possible D gene (5 bases). Germline V gene sequence: CDR1 KGHSH, CDR2 LQKENI. The CDR3 sequence is 16 residues long. V lost 3 bases to trimming and J lost 0 bases, with 11 bases between them. The CDR3 reads CASSPGTGATNEKLFF. CDR3 nucleotide sequence: TGTGCCAGCTCACCCGGGACGGGAGCAACTAATGAAAAACTGTTTTTT.

The chain uses TRBV9 and TRBJ2-5; no firm D call. The CDR3 runs 13 residues. Germline CDR1 and CDR2: SGDLS and YYNGEE. V lost 4 bases and J lost 1, with 8 bases in between. The CDR3 protein is CASSSTTQETQYF. The DNA for the CDR3 is TGTGCCAGCAGCTCCACAACCCAAGAGACCCAGTACTTC.

The chain has TRBV2 and TRBJ2-1; 11 nucleotides match TRBD1. Trimming removed 5 bases from V and 5 bases from J; junction bases left unmatched: 8. Germline V lookup: CDR1 SNHLY, CDR2 FYNNEI. The CDR3 is 16 residues long. CDR3 nucleotides: TGTGCCAGCAGTCCGGGACAGGGGGATAGGGACAATGAGCAGTTCTTC. It yields the protein CASSPGQGDRDNEQFF.

The table lists this clone with a count of one. The rearrangement joins TRBV5-4 to TRBJ2-3, with TRBD2 matching over 14 bases. J was trimmed by 4 bases and V by 9 bases; bases with no gene match: 7. Per the germline V gene, CDR1 is SGHNT and CDR2 is YYREEE (reference sequence). The CDR3 length is 15 residues. CDR3 region: CATGLAGGTADTQYF. The CDR3 bases are TGTGCCACCGGACTAGCGGGGGGTACGGCAGATACGCAGTATTTT.

CDR3 protein: CASSPQRGGVYEQYF. The CDR3 DNA is TGTGCCAGCAGCCCTCAGCGGGGGGGCGTGTACGAGCAGTACTTC. The chain carries TRBV7-2 and TRBJ2-7, with 10 bases that match TRBD2. The J segment lost 4 bases and the V segment lost 5 bases, leaving 8 bases of the junction unmatched. From germline, CDR1 is SGHTA and CDR2 FQGNSA. This CDR3 region has 15 residues.

The rearrangement uses TRBV6-2 or TRBV6-3 and TRBJ1-4, with no clear D. Trimming left V 0 bases short and J 4 bases short, with 3 bases between. Looked up from germline, CDR1 is MNHEY and CDR2 is SVGEGT. This CDR3 region has 13 residues. The CDR3 region has the DNA TGTGCCAGCAGTTACTCGTATAATGAAAAACTGTTTTTT. Protein: CASSYSYNEKLFF.

The chain has TRBV18 and TRBJ1-5; tentative D call: TRBD1 (6 bases). Germline CDR1 is KGHSH and CDR2 is LQKENI. CDR3 length: 15 residues. Trimming cost V 8 bases and J 6 bases, with 20 bases left between them. For the CDR3, the DNA is TGTGCCAGCACCCCTTCGCGGGGGGCGATTCAGCCCCAGCATTTT. Its protein is CASTPSRGAIQPQHF.

The genes are TRBV19 and TRBJ2-5; TRBD1 matches 9 bases. The CDR3 sequence is 15 residues long. J lost 4 bases, V lost 7 bases, and 10 bases had no gene match. In germline, CDR1 is LNHDA, CDR2 SQIVND (reference sequence). In DNA, the CDR3 is TGTGCCAGTAACCTACCGGGACAGGGTATAGAGACCCAGTACTTC. Amino acids: CASNLPGQGIETQYF.

This clone came up a few times. The chain recombines TRBV19 with TRBJ2-7; TRBD2 matches 11 bases. The CDR3 spans 14 residues. CDR1 and CDR2 (germline): LNHDA, SQIVND (reference sequence). Unmatched junction bases numbered 3, after V lost 8 bases and J lost 0 bases. The CDR3 DNA reads TGTGCCAGTGCGACTAGCGGGAACTCCTACGAGCAGTACTTC. Its protein is CASATSGNSYEQYF.